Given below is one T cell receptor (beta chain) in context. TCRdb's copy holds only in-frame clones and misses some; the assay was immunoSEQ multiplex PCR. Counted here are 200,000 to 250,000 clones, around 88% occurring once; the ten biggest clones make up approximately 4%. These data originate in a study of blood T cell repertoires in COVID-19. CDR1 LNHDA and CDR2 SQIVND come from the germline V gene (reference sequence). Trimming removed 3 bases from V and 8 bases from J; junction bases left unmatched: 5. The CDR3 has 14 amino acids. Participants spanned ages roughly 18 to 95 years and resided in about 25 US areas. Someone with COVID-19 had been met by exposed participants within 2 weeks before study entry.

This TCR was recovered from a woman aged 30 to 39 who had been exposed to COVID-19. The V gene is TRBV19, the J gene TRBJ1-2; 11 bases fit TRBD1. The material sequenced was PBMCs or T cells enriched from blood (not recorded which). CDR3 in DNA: TGTGCCAGTAGTATTGGACAGGGGGCGAAGGGCTACACCTTC. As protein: CASSIGQGAKGYTF.